The present entry profiles one TCR beta chain with its context. The antigen is unknown. The data stem from a study of cytomegalovirus exposure and HLA in healthy donors. The PCR used 60 Vbeta and 13 Jbeta primers. Per the original data handling: Later, about 80 million unique TCR beta chains were counted in an analysis, and some 11 million of them were shared. Clones were sequenced by immunoSEQ multiplex PCR, and TCRdb holds only the in-frame ones, with some missing. That table furnishes V, J and clone size, whereas the DNA furnished D and trimming. The sample has around 130,000 clones; 65% to 80% are singletons. In germline, CDR1 is SNHLY, CDR2 FYNNEI. The CDR3 length is 15 residues. The ends were cut back, 4 bases at V and 2 bases at J, with 15 bases in the middle. Regarding the study as a whole: In a later analysis, productive TCRs from donors in an Asian-associated ancestry cluster reportedly carried fewer N-insertions than the cohort mean. When the data were analyzed later, several of the most significant clusters appeared to be linked to common viral pathogens.

This sequence originates from a woman aged 30 to 39 in good health and CMV-seronegative. The source material was PBMCs. The chain links TRBV2 to TRBJ2-7, with D possibly matching TRBD1 (6 bases). CDR3 DNA: TGTGCCAGCAGTGGCACCACAGGGACGACCTACGAGCAGTACTTC. Protein: CASSGTTGTTYEQYF.